Sequencing of this T cell receptor (beta chain) was carried out in a study of blood T cell repertoires in COVID-19. Profiled with immunoSEQ multiplex PCR; TCRdb holds only in-frame clones, not every one. The sample includes over 150,000 clones, 70% to 85% seen only once; the top ten take about 12%. V lost 7 bases and J lost 11, with 17 bases in between. The germline CDR1 and CDR2 sequences are LGHNT and FRNRAP. This CDR3 contains 12 residues. The sequenced sample consisted of peripheral blood. The rearrangement joins TRBV12-5 to TRBJ2-5, with D perhaps matching TRBD1 (7 bases). The clonotype originates from a human donor in a cohort sampled during active COVID-19. The CDR3 region has the DNA TGTGCTAGTGCTCACTCGCCAGGGGGGCAGTACTTC. It translates to CASAHSPGGQYF.